The present T cell receptor beta chain was sequenced within a study of cytomegalovirus exposure and HLA in healthy donors. The overall study: From approximately 170 million T cells, an earlier analysis saw under 140 million unique TCR beta sequences. Study-wide points: Later, an analysis found that common viral pathogens appeared to be linked with several of the most significant clusters. Sequencing had likely introduced a cluster of highly shared sequence variants as an artifact. HLA alleles showed associations with 15,000 to 20,000 TCR beta sequences in a later analysis, at a 0.05 false discovery rate.

The primer mix had 60 Vbeta and 13 Jbeta primers. Data came from immunoSEQ multiplex PCR; TCRdb stores just in-frame clones and leaves some out. The profile shows 85,000 to 130,000 clones, roughly 80% of them singletons. As for this clone: The antigen is unknown.

Trimming at V came to 7 bases and at J to 5 bases, leaving 5 bases not matched to a gene. The CDR3 is 12 residues long. Per the germline V gene, CDR1 is SQVTM and CDR2 is ANQGSEA. This sequence was found in a man aged 50 or older in good health and CMV-seronegative. The sequenced sample was PBMCs. The chain links TRBV29-1 to TRBJ1-1; 9 positions agree with TRBD1. CDR3 in DNA: TGCAGCGCGGGACAGGGCGGGACTGAAGCTTTCTTT. It encodes CSAGQGGTEAFF.